A selection of T cell receptor beta chains follows, all from one sample in a study of T cells in Graves' hyperthyroidism and ophthalmopathy. TCRdb re-analysed the multiplex PCR reads in MiXCR, keeping a single row per CDR3 protein. The sample includes about 400,000 distinct CDR3 sequences, roughly 13% of them seen just once. The sequencing input was blood. Receptors were obtained from a young woman with Graves' hyperthyroidism. Both conserved end residues are part of each CDR3. Fields, in order: CDR3 protein, CDR3 DNA, clone size, J gene, V gene, D gene. A D gene is named only where the DNA matches it firmly. Size is stated for part of the rows, as once, few or many counts, or as a class when the clone is expanded.

CSARGQGDTEAFF | TGCAGTGCTAGAGGGCAGGGTGACACTGAAGCTTTCTTT | many | TRBJ1-1 | TRBV20-1 | .
CASSLPLAGGIDEQFF | TGTGCCAGCAGCTTGCCCCTAGCGGGAGGCATCGATGAGCAGTTCTTC | many | TRBJ2-1 | TRBV5-5 | TRBD2
CASSLEPGLAGQYF | TGTGCCAGCAGCTTAGAACCTGGACTAGCGGGACAGTACTTC | many | TRBJ2-7 | TRBV11-2 | TRBD2
CASSYTGTGSGYTF | TGTGCCAGCAGTTATACCGGGACAGGAAGCGGCTACACCTTC | many | TRBJ1-2 | TRBV12-3/TRBV12-4 | TRBD1
CSAPVPNRVHEQYF | TGCAGTGCCCCCGTCCCGAACAGGGTCCACGAGCAGTACTTC | many | TRBJ2-7 | TRBV20-1 | .
CSAERQGEPQHF | TGCAGTGCCGAGCGACAGGGGGAGCCCCAGCATTTT | many | TRBJ1-5 | TRBV20-1 | TRBD1
CAIRRTGTSTDTQYF | TGTGCCATCAGGCGGACAGGGACTAGCACAGATACGCAGTATTTT | many | TRBJ2-3 | TRBV10-3 | TRBD1
CASSIEAGPGEQYF | TGTGCCAGTAGTATAGAGGCAGGGCCTGGCGAGCAGTACTTC | few | TRBJ2-7 | TRBV19 | .
CSAREGGTGANVLTF | TGCAGTGCTAGAGAGGGAGGGACTGGGGCCAACGTCCTGACTTTC | few | TRBJ2-6 | TRBV20-1 | TRBD2
CASSPIRGSTGNTIYF | TGTGCCAGCAGCCCTATCCGGGGGTCTACGGGAAACACCATATATTTT | . | TRBJ1-3 | TRBV7-2 | .
CASSLVGSPTNEKLFF | TGTGCCAGCAGCTTGGTAGGGTCTCCAACTAATGAAAAACTGTTTTTT | many | TRBJ1-4 | TRBV5-6 | .
CASRLQGAEKLFF | TGTGCCAGCAGGTTACAGGGGGCAGAAAAACTGTTTTTT | many | TRBJ1-4 | TRBV2 | TRBD1
CATRGVEETQYF | TGTGCCACCAGGGGGGTTGAGGAGACCCAGTACTTC | few | TRBJ2-5 | TRBV15 | .
CASSLGAGYNSPLHF | TGTGCCAGCAGTTTGGGGGCAGGGTATAATTCACCCCTCCACTTT | many | TRBJ1-6 | TRBV27 | .
CASSPGSSGRSYGYTF | TGCGCCAGCAGCCCCGGATCGTCGGGACGGAGCTATGGCTACACCTTC | many | TRBJ1-2 | TRBV5-1 | .
CATSRDFGLGTSEQYF | TGTGCCACCAGCAGAGATTTCGGGCTGGGAACTAGCGAGCAGTACTTC | many | TRBJ2-7 | TRBV15 | .